One sample yielded the 18 T cell receptor beta chains listed below, sequenced in a study of cytomegalovirus exposure and HLA in healthy donors. Measured with immunoSEQ multiplex PCR; TCRdb has only the in-frame clones, and not every one. The table has 140,000 to 150,000 clones, 90% to 95% seen once. The sample consisted of PBMCs. These receptors all stem from a young man in good health and CMV-seronegative.

This clone was recorded only once. The rearrangement links TRBV14 to TRBJ2-7; tentatively, D is TRBD1 (6 bases). This CDR3 is 15 amino acids long. The germline CDR1 and CDR2 sequences are SGHDN and FVKESK. The V and J ends lost 4 bases and 0 bases respectively, with 13 bases between them. The CDR3 DNA reads TGTGCCAGCAGCCGAGAAGGGGGATACTCCTACGAGCAGTACTTC. It encodes CASSREGGYSYEQYF. Complete variable domain (other parts from reference TRBV14 and TRBJ2-7): EAGVTQFPSHSVIEKGQTVTLRCDPISGHDNLYWYRRVMGKEIKFLLHFVKESKQDESGMPNNRFLAERTGGTYSTLKVQPAELEDSGVYFCASSREGGYSYEQYFGPGTRLTVT.

The chain has TRBV2 and TRBJ1-2; tentative D call: TRBD1 (6 bases). This CDR3 has 13 residues. Trimming left V 7 bases short and J 1 base short, with 10 bases between. The germline V gene encodes CDR1 SNHLY and CDR2 FYNNEI. CDR3: CASISDSNYGYTF. As DNA, the CDR3 is TGTGCCAGCATTTCGGACAGTAACTATGGCTACACCTTC.

This chain links TRBV9 with TRBJ1-2; maybe TRBD1 (6 bases). V was clipped by 3 bases and J by 0 bases, with 12 bases between them. This CDR3 region has 15 residues. The germline CDR1 and CDR2 sequences are SGDLS and YYNGEE. The CDR3 sequence: CASSDSRGSNYGYTF. For the CDR3, the DNA is TGTGCCAGCAGCGATAGTAGGGGGTCTAACTATGGCTACACCTTC.

The chain uses TRBV2 and TRBJ2-3; D ambiguous. Germline V gene data show CDR1 as SNHLY and CDR2 as FYNNEI. V was shortened by 3 bases and J by 6 bases, with 4 bases between the two germline ends. The CDR3 totals 11 residues. CDR3 in amino acids: CASSDEDTQYF. DNA of the CDR3: TGTGCCAGCAGTGATGAGGATACGCAGTATTTT.

V is TRBV5-4 and J is TRBJ1-2; TRBD1 might be the D (6 bases). Germline CDR1 and CDR2: SGHNT and YYREEE (reference sequence). This CDR3 has 13 residues. V was trimmed by 0 bases and J by 8 bases, leaving 11 bases between them. In DNA form, the CDR3 reads TGTGCCAGCAGCTTGGATGGCAGGGGAGGCTACACCTTC. Translated: CASSLDGRGGYTF.

V is TRBV4-3 and J is TRBJ2-1, with 10 positions matching TRBD1. V lost 4 bases to trimming and J lost 9 bases; unmatched junction nucleotides: 15. This CDR3 is built from 17 residues. The germline gives CDR1 LGHNA, CDR2 YSLEER. The CDR3 loop reads CASSPVGGDRGRVEQFF. In DNA form, the CDR3 reads TGCGCCAGCAGCCCAGTGGGGGGAGACAGGGGGCGGGTTGAGCAGTTCTTC.

This clone was seen once. The V gene is TRBV10-1, the J gene TRBJ2-3; 10 bases map to TRBD1. The CDR3 sequence is 16 residues long. CDR1 and CDR2 (germline): WNHNN, SYGVQD (reference sequence). Trimming removed 2 bases from V and 0 bases from J; junction bases left unmatched: 2. The CDR3 loop reads CASSEGTGASTDTQYF. CDR3 nucleotide sequence: TGCGCCAGCAGTGAGGGGACAGGGGCAAGCACAGATACGCAGTATTTT.

The chain employs TRBV9 and TRBJ2-2, with 8 bases identical to TRBD2. J was trimmed by 4 bases and V by 1 base; bases with no gene match: 9. There are 17 residues in the CDR3. The germline CDR1 and CDR2 sequences are SGDLS and YYNGEE. The CDR3 sequence is CASSVFSGLGFTGELFF. The CDR3, as DNA: TGTGCCAGCAGCGTATTCTCGGGACTAGGATTCACCGGGGAGCTGTTTTTT.

The chain links TRBV25-1 to TRBJ2-5; 8 bases agree with TRBD1. J gave up 5 bases and V 5 bases, and 7 bases lay outside the gene matches. The CDR3 sequence is 14 residues long. In germline, CDR1 is MGHDK, CDR2 SYGVNS. CDR3 residues: CASSKSTGGETQYF. For the CDR3, the DNA is TGTGCCAGCAGTAAATCCACAGGGGGGGAGACCCAGTACTTC.

The chain is built from TRBV30 and TRBJ1-1; D uncertain. V was pared by 5 bases and J by 3 bases, with 7 bases between. CDR1 and CDR2 (germline): GTSNPN, SVGIG (reference sequence). This CDR3 comprises 11 residues. The CDR3 reads CAWAGYTEAFF. The CDR3 region has the DNA TGTGCCTGGGCAGGATACACTGAAGCTTTCTTT.

The chain is built from TRBV28 and TRBJ2-3, with a weak D call TRBD2 (6 bases). Trimming pared 3 bases from V and 6 bases from J, leaving 13 bases between. The CDR3 totals 14 residues. Germline V CDR1 and CDR2: MDHEN, SYDVKM. This CDR3 reads CASSFGAGRDTQYF. CDR3 DNA sequence: TGTGCCAGCAGTTTTGGGGCGGGAAGGGATACGCAGTATTTT.

This clone was seen just once. This chain connects TRBV7-9 to TRBJ1-2; 7 bases line up with TRBD1. The CDR3 extends over 16 amino acids. Per germline, CDR1 SEHNR and CDR2 FQNEAQ (reference sequence). Losses at the gene ends were 5 bases for V and 0 bases for J; bases not matched to a gene: 9. The CDR3 is CASSRQGERSNYGYTF. CDR3 sequence (DNA): TGTGCCAGCAGCCGACAGGGAGAAAGGTCTAACTATGGCTACACCTTC.

This clone has a single count. The V and J genes are TRBV29-1 and TRBJ2-5, with 7 bases fitting TRBD2. Trimming removed 7 bases from V and 4 bases from J; junction bases left unmatched: 6. The CDR3 covers 12 residues. Germline V gives CDR1 SQVTM, CDR2 ANQGSEA. The CDR3 here is CSAEASGETQYF. CDR3 nucleotide sequence: TGCAGCGCAGAAGCTAGCGGAGAGACCCAGTACTTC.

The chain carries TRBV4-2 and TRBJ2-5, with 13 positions matching TRBD2. Trimming at V came to 3 bases and at J to 1 base, leaving 5 bases not matched to a gene. The CDR3 consists of 17 residues. Germline CDR1 LGHNA, CDR2 YNFKEQ. This CDR3 is CASSQPGLAGRQETQYF. The DNA for the CDR3 is TGTGCCAGCAGCCAGCCGGGACTAGCGGGGCGCCAAGAGACCCAGTACTTC.

This chain uses TRBV5-1 with TRBJ2-5; D perhaps matches TRBD2 (5 bases). The CDR3 spans 11 residues. The V end was cut by 0 bases, the J end by 10 bases, with 7 bases between. Germline V CDR1 and CDR2: SGHRS, YFSETQ. The CDR3, as DNA: TGCGCCAGCAGCTTGGGGGGAGACCAGTACTTC. Its protein product is CASSLGGDQYF.

V usage is TRBV5-4 and J usage is TRBJ2-5, with D hard to call. This CDR3 region has 13 residues. CDR1 is SGHNT, CDR2 YYREEE, per germline (reference sequence). With 5 bases removed from V and 0 bases from J, the gap between germline ends came to 8 bases. CDR3 loop: CASRFRDQETQYF. Written as DNA, the CDR3 is TGTGCCAGCAGGTTCCGCGACCAAGAGACCCAGTACTTC.

This sequence joins TRBV28 and TRBJ2-2; the match to TRBD1 covers 7 bases. The length of the CDR3 is 16 residues. Germline CDR1 reads MDHEN; CDR2 reads SYDVKM. The V segment lost 4 bases and the J segment 2 bases; nucleotides outside the gene matches: 7. The chain's CDR3 is CASSSRDSDNTGELFF. Written as DNA, the CDR3 is TGTGCCAGCAGTTCCCGGGACAGCGATAACACCGGGGAGCTGTTTTTT. The complete variable domain, with remaining parts taken from reference TRBV28 and TRBJ2-2, reads DVKVTQSSRYLVKRTGEKVFLECVQDMDHENMFWYRQDPGLGLRLIYFSYDVKMKEKGDIPEGYSVSREKKERFSLILESASTNQTSMYLCASSSRDSDNTGELFFGEGSRLTVL.

This chain uses TRBV6-5 with TRBJ1-1, with D uncertain. Trimming stripped 2 bases from V and 2 bases from J, with 6 bases between. Germline-derived CDR1 and CDR2 are MNHEY and SVGAGI. The CDR3 extends over 13 amino acids. CDR3 residues: CASSYRDNTEAFF. DNA of the CDR3: TGTGCCAGCAGTTACCGGGATAACACTGAAGCTTTCTTT.